This T cell receptor (beta chain) is from a study of blood T cells in healthy people across ages (dated by TCRdb to between 2015 and 2016). Regarding the complete study: In model experiments, roughly one uniquely barcoded TCR beta cDNA molecule per two T cells was captured by template switching. Donors were grouped into four age groups: young (average about 15 years), middle-aged (roughly 40), aged (around 60) and long-lived (82). For two donors (one aged 18 to 30 and one aged 80 or older), the study analyzed two additional independent replicas of 1 million unique cDNA reads from the same blood draw. The study measured age-related changes in TCR beta repertoire diversity using deep sequencing normalized with unique cDNA molecular identifiers. To avoid experimental bias, donors of different ages were randomly spread across the sequencing lanes. Points the paper makes about the study in general: Because the CMV infection status of the donors was unknown, age-related changes in expanded clonotypes may potentially have been confounded. Estimates of total diversity based on one million sequenced T cells were considered lower bounds and underestimates. Bulk unsorted PBMC profiling prevented conclusive comparison of naive and antigen-experienced compartments. Compared with the aged group, the long-lived group had more naive CD4+ T cells, fewer expanded clones and increased TCR diversity, a pattern suggesting age selection. The percentage of naive T cells measured by flow cytometry correlated strongly with observed TCR beta diversity. Observed TCR beta diversity per million T cells fell roughly linearly with age, and a significant reduction was already apparent by age approximately 41.

The junction carries 12 bases between V and J, which are trimmed by 5 bases and 0 bases respectively. Reading from cysteine to phenylalanine, the CDR3 counts 14 amino acids. Only the CDR3 DNA is retained, 42 bases long and in frame from the first base. Taken from the germline V gene, the CDR1 and CDR2 loops are SQVTM and ANQGSEA. This clonotype was observed once. The antigen it binds to is not known. No clone much larger than this one lies a single base away; base qualities are absent. The donors were around 39 Caucasian individuals from Russia, aged roughly 6 to 100 years, who were systemically healthy. Each donor gave roughly 11 milliliters of peripheral blood, drawn into EDTA-treated Vacutainer tubes. Ficoll-Paque density-gradient centrifugation was used to isolate PBMCs, with at least 7 million obtained per sample. Total RNA was extracted from PBMCs with Trizol reagent, with at least 5.5 micrograms obtained per sample. Naive CD45RAhigh/CD27high T cell percentages were measured by flow cytometry on a PBMC aliquot from every donor.

Library method: 5' RACE. Sequenced on an Illumina HiSeq 2500. The second PCR ran for roughly 7 to 11 cycles and used a J-beta primer mix along with a sample-barcoded 5' primer. A unique molecular identifier was introduced onto each TCR beta cDNA molecule by a template-switch 5' adaptor carrying 12 random nucleotides. Each sample yielded at least 2.5 million CDR3-containing paired-end reads. First-strand cDNA synthesis was performed from all RNA using the Mint cDNA synthesis kit, with priming by a TRBC-specific oligonucleotide. Following uracil-DNA glycosylase treatment, all cDNA underwent a first 18-cycle PCR with the universal primers M1SS and BC2_uni_R. The published analysis was carried out like this. For normalization, 1 million high-quality reads, each with a distinct molecular identifier, were randomly selected from each sample. Instead of being binned into consensus sequences, reads that shared molecular identifiers were thrown out. MiTCR, set to a Q25 quality threshold and the strictest error-elimination algorithm, was used for CDR3 identification, clonotype clustering and error correction. A nonparametric unseen species model using Euler transformation provided a lower-bound estimate of total TCR beta diversity. TCRdb passed the public sequencing reads through fastp at Q25 and MiXCR, retaining productive beta sequences. All rows with the same CDR3 protein become a single entry with the most common DNA and genes. These V and J calls originate from TCRdb's pipeline instead of the authors' own analysis. This sample has about 1.5 million distinct CDR3 sequences in its table, and approximately 42% of those were observed once. Approximately 4.1% of the sample rests with the top ten.

The TCR sequence derives from a woman younger than 35 in good health. The chain is encoded by TRBV29-1 joined to TRBJ2-3; the D gene cannot be resolved reliably. Sequenced sample: blood. Read as DNA, the sequence is TGCAGCGTTCTCCAGGTATCTAGCACAGATACGCAGTATTTT. Its product reads: CSVLQVSSTDTQYF.